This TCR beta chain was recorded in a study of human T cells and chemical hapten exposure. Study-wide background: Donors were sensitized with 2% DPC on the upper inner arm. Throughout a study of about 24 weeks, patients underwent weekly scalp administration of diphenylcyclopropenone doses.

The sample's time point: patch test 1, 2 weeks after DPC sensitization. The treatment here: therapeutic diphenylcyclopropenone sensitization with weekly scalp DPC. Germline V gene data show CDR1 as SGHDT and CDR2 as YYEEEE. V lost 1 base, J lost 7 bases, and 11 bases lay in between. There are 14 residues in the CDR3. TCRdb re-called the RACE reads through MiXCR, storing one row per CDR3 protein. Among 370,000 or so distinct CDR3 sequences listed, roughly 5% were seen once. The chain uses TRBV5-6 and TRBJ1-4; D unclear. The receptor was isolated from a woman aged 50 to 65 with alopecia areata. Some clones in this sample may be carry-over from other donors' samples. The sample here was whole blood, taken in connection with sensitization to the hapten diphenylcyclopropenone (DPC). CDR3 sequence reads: CASSLLRATEKLFF. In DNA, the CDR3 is TGTGCCAGCAGCTTGTTGCGGGCAACTGAAAAACTGTTTTTT.